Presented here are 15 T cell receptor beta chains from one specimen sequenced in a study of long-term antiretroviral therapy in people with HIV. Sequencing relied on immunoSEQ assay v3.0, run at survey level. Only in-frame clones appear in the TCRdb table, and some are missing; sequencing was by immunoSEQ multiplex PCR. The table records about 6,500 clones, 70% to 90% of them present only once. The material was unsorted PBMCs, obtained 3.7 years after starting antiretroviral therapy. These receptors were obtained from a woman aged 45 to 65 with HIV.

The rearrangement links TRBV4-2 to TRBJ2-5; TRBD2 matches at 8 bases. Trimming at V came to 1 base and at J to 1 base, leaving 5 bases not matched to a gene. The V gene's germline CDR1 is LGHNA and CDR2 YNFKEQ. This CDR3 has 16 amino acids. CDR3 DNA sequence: TGTGCCAGCAGCCAAGCGTTAACTAGCGGCCAAGAGACCCAGTACTTC. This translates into CASSQALTSGQETQYF.

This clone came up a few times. This CDR3 is CASSLQGSSTDTQYF. In DNA form, the CDR3 reads TGTGCCAGCAGTTTACAGGGTTCTAGCACAGATACGCAGTATTTT. The V call is TRBV27, the J call TRBJ2-3, with a tentative D call TRBD1 (5 bases). V lost 2 bases and J 0 bases, leaving 9 bases between the germline ends. The CDR3 has 15 residues. Germline values: CDR1 MNHEY, CDR2 SMNVEV (reference sequence).

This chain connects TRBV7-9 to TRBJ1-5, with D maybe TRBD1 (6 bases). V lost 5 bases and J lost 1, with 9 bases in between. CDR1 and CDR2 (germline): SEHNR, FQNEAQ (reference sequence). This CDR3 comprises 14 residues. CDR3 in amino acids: CASSLGQSNQPQHF. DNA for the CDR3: TGTGCCAGCAGCCTAGGACAGAGCAATCAGCCCCAGCATTTT.

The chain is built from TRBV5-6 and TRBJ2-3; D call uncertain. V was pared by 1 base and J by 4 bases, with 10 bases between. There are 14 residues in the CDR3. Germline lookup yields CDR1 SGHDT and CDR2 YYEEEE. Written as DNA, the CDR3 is TGTGCCAGCAGCTTGTGGTGGGCGGCAGATACGCAGTATTTT. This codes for CASSLWWAADTQYF.

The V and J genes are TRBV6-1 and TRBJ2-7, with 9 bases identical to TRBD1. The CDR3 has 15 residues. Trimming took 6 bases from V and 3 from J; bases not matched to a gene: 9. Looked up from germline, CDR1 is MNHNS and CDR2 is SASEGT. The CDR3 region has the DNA TGTGCCAGCAGAACGTCGGGACAGGGCTACTACGAGCAGTACTTC. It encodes CASRTSGQGYYEQYF.

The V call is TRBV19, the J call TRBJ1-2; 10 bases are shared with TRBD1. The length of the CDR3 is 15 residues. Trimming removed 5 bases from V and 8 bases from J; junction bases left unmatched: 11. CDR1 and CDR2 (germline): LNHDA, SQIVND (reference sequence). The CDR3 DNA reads TGTGCCAGTAGTCCCTCCCCCGGGACAGGGGACGGCTACACCTTC. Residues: CASSPSPGTGDGYTF.

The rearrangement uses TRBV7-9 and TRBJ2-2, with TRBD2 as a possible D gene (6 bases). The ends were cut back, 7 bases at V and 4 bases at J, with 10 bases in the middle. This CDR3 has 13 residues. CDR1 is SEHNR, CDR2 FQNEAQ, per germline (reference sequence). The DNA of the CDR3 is TGTGCCAGCAAGGAGGGGATCACCGGGGAGCTGTTTTTT. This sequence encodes CASKEGITGELFF.

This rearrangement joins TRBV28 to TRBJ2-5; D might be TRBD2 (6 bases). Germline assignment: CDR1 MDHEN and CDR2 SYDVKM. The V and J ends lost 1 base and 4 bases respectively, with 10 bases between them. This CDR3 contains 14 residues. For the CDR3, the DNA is TGTGCCAGCAGTTTATTACTGGAGGGAGAGACCCAGTACTTC. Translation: CASSLLLEGETQYF. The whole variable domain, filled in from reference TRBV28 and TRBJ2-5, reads DVKVTQSSRYLVKRTGEKVFLECVQDMDHENMFWYRQDPGLGLRLIYFSYDVKMKEKGDIPEGYSVSREKKERFSLILESASTNQTSMYLCASSLLLEGETQYFGPGTRLLVL.

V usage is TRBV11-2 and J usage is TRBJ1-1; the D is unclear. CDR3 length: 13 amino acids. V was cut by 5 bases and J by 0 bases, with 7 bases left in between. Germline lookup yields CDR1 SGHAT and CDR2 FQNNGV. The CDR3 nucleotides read TGTGCCAGCAGCCTATTTATGAACACTGAAGCTTTCTTT. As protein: CASSLFMNTEAFF.

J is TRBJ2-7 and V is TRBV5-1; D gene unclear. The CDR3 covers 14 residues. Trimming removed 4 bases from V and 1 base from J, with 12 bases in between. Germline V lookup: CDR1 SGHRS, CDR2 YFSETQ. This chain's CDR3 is CASSPSLGSYEQYF. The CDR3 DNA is TGCGCCAGCAGCCCCTCCCTGGGATCCTACGAGCAGTACTTC.

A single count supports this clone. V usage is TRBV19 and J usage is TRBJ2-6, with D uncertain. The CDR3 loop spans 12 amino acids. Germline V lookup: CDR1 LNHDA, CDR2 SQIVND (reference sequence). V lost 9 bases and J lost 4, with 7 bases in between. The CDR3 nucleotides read TGTGCCAGCAGTCCGGGGGCCAACGTCCTGACTTTC. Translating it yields CASSPGANVLTF.

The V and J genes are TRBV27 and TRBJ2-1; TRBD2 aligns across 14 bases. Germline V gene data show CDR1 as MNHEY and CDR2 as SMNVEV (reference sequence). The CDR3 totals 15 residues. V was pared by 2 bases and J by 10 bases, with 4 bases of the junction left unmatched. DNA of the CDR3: TGTGCCAGCAGTTTAGGGACTAGCGGGAGAGGGGAGCAGTTCTTC. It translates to CASSLGTSGRGEQFF.

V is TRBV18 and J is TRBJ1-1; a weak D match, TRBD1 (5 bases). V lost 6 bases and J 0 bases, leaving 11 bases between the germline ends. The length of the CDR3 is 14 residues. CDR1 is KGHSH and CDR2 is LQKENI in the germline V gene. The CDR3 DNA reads TGTGCCAGCTCCCTGGACATCCTGAACACTGAAGCTTTCTTT. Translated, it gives CASSLDILNTEAFF.

Here the CDR3 reads CAWSLGGSNTGELFF. CDR3 bases: TGTGCCTGGAGTTTAGGGGGGTCGAACACCGGGGAGCTGTTTTTT. The V call is TRBV30, the J call TRBJ2-2; D could derive from TRBD1 or TRBD2 (6 bases each). Germline V lookup: CDR1 GTSNPN, CDR2 SVGIG (reference sequence). CDR3 size: 15 residues. The V gene lost 2 bases and the J gene lost 0 bases, with 10 bases spanning the gap.

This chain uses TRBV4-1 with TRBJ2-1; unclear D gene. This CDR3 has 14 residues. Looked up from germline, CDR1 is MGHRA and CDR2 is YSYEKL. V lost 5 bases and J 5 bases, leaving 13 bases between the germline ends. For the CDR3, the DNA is TGCGCCAGCAGCGCTCCGAGAAAAGACAATGAGCAGTTCTTC. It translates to CASSAPRKDNEQFF.